This TCR beta chain came from a study of blood T cells in healthy people across ages. The CDR3 covers 12 residues. The germline V gene has CDR1 DFQATT and CDR2 SNEGSKA (reference sequence). V shed 5 bases, J shed 7 bases, and the junction held 6 bases outside the gene matches. This clonotype was detected ten times or more. Every donor gave roughly 9.2 milliliters of peripheral blood. Each sample yielded at least 6 million isolated PBMCs. Sample-barcoded 5' priming and a J-beta primer mix drove a second PCR of about 6 to 12 cycles. MiXCR, applied by TCRdb to the 5' RACE reads, yields one record per CDR3 protein. The table shows about 640,000 distinct CDR3 sequences, with 40% to 45% occurring only once.

This TCR was recovered from an elderly man in good health. The sample comprised blood. The chain is built from TRBV20-1 and TRBJ2-7, with 9 bases lining up with TRBD1. The CDR3 sequence: CSAADRGYEQYF. In DNA, the CDR3 is TGCAGTGCTGCAGACAGGGGGTATGAGCAGTACTTC.